This record covers a single TCR beta chain. The sample comes from a study of beta chain features in type 1 diabetes. Study-wide context: Age, gender and cell yields were alike across patients and healthy donors.

The whole isolated RNA underwent reverse transcription, so sequencing captured expressed TCRB transcripts. TCRdb's table, derived via immunoSEQ multiplex PCR, lists solely in-frame clones and lacks some. The data hold 60,000 to 75,000 clones, with about 61% observed a single time. All sorted populations exceeded 98% purity. The sample consisted of Tregs from blood. The sequence derives from a woman between 18 and 29 years old in good health.

CDR3: CASSLWGGRRNEQFF. The CDR3 DNA reads as TGTGCCAGCAGCTTATGGGGGGGCCGTAGAAATGAGCAGTTCTTC. V usage is TRBV7-2 and J usage is TRBJ2-1; D is possibly TRBD2 (7 bases). With 2 bases removed from V and 7 bases from J, the gap between germline ends came to 15 bases. Germline CDR1 reads SGHTA; CDR2 reads FQGNSA. The CDR3 is 15 residues long.